Each of the 16 T cell receptor beta chains below was sequenced from the same sample in a study of blood T cell repertoires in COVID-19. The method was immunoSEQ multiplex PCR; TCRdb's version includes in-frame clones alone and lacks a portion of them. Seen here are 270,000 or so clones, approximately 91% observed once, and the top ten hold approximately 2.5%. Sequencing input: PBMCs or T cells enriched from blood (not recorded which). Receptor source: a woman aged 40 to 50 with acute COVID-19.

This chain joins TRBV9 and TRBJ2-2, with 10 bases lining up with TRBD1. The CDR3 runs 16 residues. Germline loops: CDR1 SGDLS, CDR2 YYNGEE. V lost 3 bases and J lost 1; bases outside the gene matches: 3. The CDR3 DNA follows: TGTGCCAGCAGCGGGGACAGGGGCTTGAACACCGGGGAGCTGTTTTTT. It translates to CASSGDRGLNTGELFF.

This clone was detected once. The rearrangement uses TRBV7-9 and TRBJ2-5; D is perhaps TRBD1 (6 bases). CDR3 length equals 12 residues. V was trimmed by 2 bases and J by 5 bases, leaving 6 bases between them. The germline V gene has CDR1 SEHNR and CDR2 FQNEAQ (reference sequence). The CDR3 reads CASSLQGETQYF. CDR3 bases: TGTGCCAGCAGCTTACAGGGGGAGACCCAGTACTTC. Full variable domain (remainder filled in from reference TRBV7-9 and TRBJ2-5): DTGVSQNPRHKITKRGQNVTFRCDPISEHNRLYWYRQTLGQGPEFLTYFQNEAQLEKSRLLSDRFSAERPKGSFSTLEIQRTEQGDSAMYLCASSLQGETQYFGPGTRLLVL.

This clone was recorded a few times. Here the CDR3 DNA reads TGTGCCAGCAGCTCCTTTAGCGGGGGGGCCGATTTGAAGACCCAGTACTTC. Translating gives CASSSFSGGADLKTQYF. This chain uses TRBV7-2 with TRBJ2-5; TRBD2 agrees at 11 bases. CDR3 size: 17 residues. V gave up 4 bases and J gave up 6 bases; unmatched junction bases: 13. CDR1 SGHTA and CDR2 FQGNSA come from the germline V gene.

This rearrangement joins TRBV4-1 to TRBJ2-3; D gene uncertain. The V end was cut by 3 bases, the J end by 2 bases, with 9 bases between. This CDR3 is built from 14 residues. Germline V gene sequence: CDR1 MGHRA, CDR2 YSYEKL. The CDR3 sequence: CASSQTSTTDTQYF. For the CDR3, the DNA is TGCGCCAGCAGCCAGACAAGTACCACAGATACGCAGTATTTT.

The chain has TRBV11-2 and TRBJ1-4; 7 nucleotides agree with TRBD1. CDR3 length equals 16 residues. Trimming at V came to 5 bases and at J to 6 bases, leaving 12 bases not matched to a gene. Germline V gives CDR1 SGHAT, CDR2 FQNNGV. CDR3: CASSRPGTGEHEKLFF. The DNA for the CDR3 is TGTGCCAGCAGCCGCCCGGGTACAGGGGAACATGAAAAACTGTTTTTT.

This clone was counted a few times. This chain uses TRBV7-3 with TRBJ2-2, with TRBD2 matching 9 bases. V was pared by 0 bases and J by 5 bases, with 4 bases of the junction left unmatched. In germline, CDR1 is SGHTA, CDR2 FQGTGA. The CDR3 sequence is 16 residues long. CDR3 DNA sequence: TGTGCCAGCAGCTTAACTGCCAGCGGGGGGACCGGGGAGCTGTTTTTT. It specifies CASSLTASGGTGELFF.

This clone showed up just once. The V gene is TRBV9, the J gene TRBJ2-7, with D possibly TRBD1 on 5 matching bases. V shed 7 bases and J shed 3 bases, with 11 bases lying between them. This CDR3 has 12 amino acids. Germline CDR1 is SGDLS and CDR2 is YYNGEE. CDR3: CASGQGGYEQYF. The DNA of the CDR3 is TGTGCCAGCGGGCAGGGCGGCTACGAGCAGTACTTC.

The chain joins TRBV5-1 to TRBJ1-3; D gene uncertain. The CDR3 runs 15 residues. V shed 0 bases and J shed 4 bases, with 11 bases lying between them. The germline CDR1 and CDR2 sequences are SGHRS and YFSETQ. The DNA for the CDR3 is TGCGCCAGCAGCTTGGGAGGGAGTGGAGGAAACACCATATATTTT. It encodes CASSLGGSGGNTIYF.

The chain employs TRBV5-6 and TRBJ2-7; a possible D gene is TRBD2 (7 bases). Germline V gives CDR1 SGHDT, CDR2 YYEEEE. CDR3 length: 13 amino acids. Trimming cost V 4 bases and J 2 bases, with 10 bases left between them. The CDR3 sequence is CASSPGGPYEQYF. Here the CDR3 DNA reads TGTGCCAGCAGCCCCGGGGGGCCCTACGAGCAGTACTTC.

The chain links TRBV30 to TRBJ1-2; D is unresolved. This CDR3 is 12 amino acids long. Germline CDR1 and CDR2: GTSNPN and SVGIG (reference sequence). Trimming took 3 bases from V and 8 from J, leaving 13 bases between them. DNA of the CDR3: TGTGCCTGGAGGTACCCGGGTTGGGGCTACACCTTC. It translates to CAWRYPGWGYTF.

The CDR3 sequence is CAGGVYNEQFF. Written as DNA, the CDR3 is TGTGCCGGCGGAGTATACAATGAGCAGTTCTTC. The chain employs TRBV6-1 and TRBJ2-1, with D unresolved. Germline lookup yields CDR1 MNHNS and CDR2 SASEGT. The CDR3 extends over 11 amino acids. V was pared by 11 bases and J by 4 bases, with 9 bases between.

The chain combines TRBV11-3 with TRBJ2-3, with TRBD1 matching 7 bases. The CDR3 runs to 16 residues. V was pared by 1 base and J by 0 bases, with 4 bases of the junction left unmatched. Germline V lookup: CDR1 SGHNT, CDR2 YENEEA. Here the CDR3 DNA reads TGTGCCAGCAGCTTAGGCCTCAGGGGGAGCACAGATACGCAGTATTTT. Encoded protein: CASSLGLRGSTDTQYF.

This clone was picked up one time. One junction end does not reproduce the germline sequence, and a read error may be involved. This sequence joins TRBV6-5 and TRBJ1-5; D remains unclear. Per the germline V gene, CDR1 is MNHEY and CDR2 is SVGAGI. This CDR3 comprises 12 residues. The CDR3: CVSSPRGQPQHF. CDR3 nucleotides: TGTGTCAGCAGCCCCCGAGGCCAGCCCCAGCATTTT.

The chain carries TRBV25-1 and TRBJ2-3; 7 positions match TRBD1. Germline values: CDR1 MGHDK, CDR2 SYGVNS. This CDR3 is 13 amino acids long. V was pared by 1 base and J by 10 bases, with 5 bases of the junction left unmatched. DNA for the CDR3: TGTGCCAGCAGTGAATCCGACAGGGTGGCGCAGTATTTT. Its protein product is CASSESDRVAQYF.

This sequence joins TRBV5-1 and TRBJ1-4; D gene uncertain. This CDR3 is built from 14 residues. The germline V gene has CDR1 SGHRS and CDR2 YFSETQ. Trimming stripped 4 bases from V and 3 bases from J, with 10 bases between. The CDR3 DNA is TGCGCCAGCAGCCCCCGGGGATCTAATGAAAAACTGTTTTTT. Protein: CASSPRGSNEKLFF.

CDR3 amino acids: CAWSAGVNGYTF. The DNA of the CDR3 is TGTGCCTGGAGTGCAGGGGTTAATGGCTACACCTTC. The chain couples TRBV30 to TRBJ1-2; possibly TRBD1 for D (6 bases). The CDR3 runs to 12 residues. CDR1 and CDR2 (germline): GTSNPN, SVGIG (reference sequence). Trimming stripped 1 base from V and 6 bases from J, with 9 bases between.